This TCR beta chain stems from a study of human T cells and chemical hapten exposure. Study-level background: There were per-sample TCR yield variations, arising mainly from small pooled library volume differences. The study, taken as a whole, reports: TCRs at high frequency, those above 1 in 1000, did not change with DPC sensitization.

Single cDNA molecules in the library carried unique molecular identifiers attached during preparation. The authors' processing: There were a median of around 96,000 TCRs per sample, with a range from roughly 23,224 to 690,600. TCRdb itself ran the reads through MiXCR, one entry per CDR3 protein. The V and J calls and clone size come from TCRdb's table, not from the authors' own analysis. The sample yields about 120,000 distinct CDR3 sequences, less than 10% seen once. The germline gives CDR1 DFQATT, CDR2 SNEGSKA (reference sequence). Trimming took off 7 bases at V and 6 bases at J, with 13 bases between the two ends. The CDR3 has 12 residues. The starting material, unfractionated whole blood, was used for total RNA extraction. At least ten counts were recorded for this clonotype. What it recognizes is unknown.

The rearrangement links TRBV20-1 to TRBJ2-4; unclear D gene. The source is a human donor in good health. Some clones in this sample may be carry-over from other donors' samples. The sequencing input was whole blood. Written as DNA, the CDR3 is TGCAGTGTTCCGACCCGAGGAAACATTCAGTACTTC. This codes for CSVPTRGNIQYF.